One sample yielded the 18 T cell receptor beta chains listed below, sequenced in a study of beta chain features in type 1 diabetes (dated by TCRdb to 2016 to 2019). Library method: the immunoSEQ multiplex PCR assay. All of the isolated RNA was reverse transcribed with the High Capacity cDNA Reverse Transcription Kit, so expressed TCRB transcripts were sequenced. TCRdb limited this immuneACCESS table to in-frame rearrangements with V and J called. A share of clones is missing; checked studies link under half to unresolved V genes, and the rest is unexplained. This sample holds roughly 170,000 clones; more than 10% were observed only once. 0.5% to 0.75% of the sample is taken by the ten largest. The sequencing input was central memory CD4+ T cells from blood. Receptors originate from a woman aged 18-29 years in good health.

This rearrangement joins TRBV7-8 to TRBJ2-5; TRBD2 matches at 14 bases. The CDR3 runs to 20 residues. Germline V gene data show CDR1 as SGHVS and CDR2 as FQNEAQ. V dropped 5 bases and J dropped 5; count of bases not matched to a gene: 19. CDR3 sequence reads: CASSAQIPGLAGERGETQYF. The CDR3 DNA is TGTGCCAGCAGCGCACAAATTCCGGGACTAGCGGGAGAACGTGGGGAGACCCAGTACTTC.

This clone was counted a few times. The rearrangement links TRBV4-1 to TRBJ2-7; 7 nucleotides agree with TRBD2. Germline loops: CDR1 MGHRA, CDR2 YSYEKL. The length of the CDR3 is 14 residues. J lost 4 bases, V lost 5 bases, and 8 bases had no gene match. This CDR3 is CASSWTRNAYEQYF. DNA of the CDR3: TGCGCCAGCAGCTGGACTAGAAACGCTTACGAGCAGTACTTC.

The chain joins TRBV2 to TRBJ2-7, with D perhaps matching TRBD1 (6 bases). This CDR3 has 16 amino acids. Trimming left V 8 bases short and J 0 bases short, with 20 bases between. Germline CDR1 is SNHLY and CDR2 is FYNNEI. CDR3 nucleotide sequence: TGTGCCAGCCGTTTCCCGGCGACAGGAAGCTCCTACGAGCAGTACTTC. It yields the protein CASRFPATGSSYEQYF.

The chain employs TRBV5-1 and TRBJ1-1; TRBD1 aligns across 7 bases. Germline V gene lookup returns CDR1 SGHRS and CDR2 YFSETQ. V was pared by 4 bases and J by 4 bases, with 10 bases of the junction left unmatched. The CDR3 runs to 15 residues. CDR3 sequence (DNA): TGCGCCAGCAGCGTGAAACAGGGGCAGAGCACTGAAGCTTTCTTT. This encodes CASSVKQGQSTEAFF.

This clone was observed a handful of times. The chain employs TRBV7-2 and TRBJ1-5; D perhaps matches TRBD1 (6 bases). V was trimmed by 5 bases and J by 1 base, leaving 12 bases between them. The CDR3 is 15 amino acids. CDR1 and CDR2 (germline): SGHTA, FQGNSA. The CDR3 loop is CASSEWGRSNQPQHF. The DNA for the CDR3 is TGTGCCAGCAGCGAATGGGGGCGCAGCAATCAGCCCCAGCATTTT. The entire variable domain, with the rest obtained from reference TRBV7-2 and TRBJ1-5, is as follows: GAGVSQSPSNKVTEKGKDVELRCDPISGHTALYWYRQSLGQGLEFLIYFQGNSAPDKSGLPSDRFSAERTGGSVSTLTIQRTQQEDSAVYLCASSEWGRSNQPQHFGDGTRLSIL.

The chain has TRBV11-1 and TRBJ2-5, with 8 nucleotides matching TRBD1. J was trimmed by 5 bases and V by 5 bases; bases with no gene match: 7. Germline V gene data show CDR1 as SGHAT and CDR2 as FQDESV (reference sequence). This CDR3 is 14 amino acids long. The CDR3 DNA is TGTGCCAGCAGCGCTCAGGGGGCCGTCGAGACCCAGTACTTC. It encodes CASSAQGAVETQYF. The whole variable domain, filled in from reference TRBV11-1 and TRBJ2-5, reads EAEVAQSPRYKITEKSQAVAFWCDPISGHATLYWYRQILGQGPELLVQFQDESVVDDSQLPKDRFSAERLKGVDSTLKIQPAELGDSAMYLCASSAQGAVETQYFGPGTRLLVL.

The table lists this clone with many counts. CDR3 coding DNA: TGTGCCACCAGAACCCTTGGAGCGGGAGAGGGGAACATTCAGTACTTC. Amino acids: CATRTLGAGEGNIQYF. The chain combines TRBV15 with TRBJ2-4, with TRBD2 matching over 8 bases. Germline V lookup: CDR1 LNHNV, CDR2 YYDKDF (reference sequence). The CDR3 totals 16 residues. The junction had 14 bases not matched to a gene; V was cut back by 6 bases and J by 7 bases.

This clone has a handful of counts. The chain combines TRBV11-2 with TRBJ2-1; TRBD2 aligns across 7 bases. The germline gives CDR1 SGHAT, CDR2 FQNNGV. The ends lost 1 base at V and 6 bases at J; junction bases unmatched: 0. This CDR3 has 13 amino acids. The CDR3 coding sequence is TGTGCCAGCAGCTTAGGACTAGCCAATGAGCAGTTCTTC. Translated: CASSLGLANEQFF.

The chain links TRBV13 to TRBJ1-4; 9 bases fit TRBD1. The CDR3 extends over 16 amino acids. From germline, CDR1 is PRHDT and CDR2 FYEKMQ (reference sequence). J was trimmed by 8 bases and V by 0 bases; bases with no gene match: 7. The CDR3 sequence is CASSLGGGQGLEKLFF. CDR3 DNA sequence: TGTGCCAGCAGCTTAGGTGGGGGACAGGGCCTGGAAAAACTGTTTTTT. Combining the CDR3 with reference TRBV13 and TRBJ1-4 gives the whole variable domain AAGVIQSPRHLIKEKRETATLKCYPIPRHDTVYWYQQGPGQDPQFLISFYEKMQSDKGSIPDRFSAQQFSDYHSELNMSSLELGDSALYFCASSLGGGQGLEKLFFGSGTQLSVL.

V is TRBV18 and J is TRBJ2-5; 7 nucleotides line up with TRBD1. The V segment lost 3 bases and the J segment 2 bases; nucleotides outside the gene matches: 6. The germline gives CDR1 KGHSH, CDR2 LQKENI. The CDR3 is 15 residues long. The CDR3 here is CASSPATGPQETQYF. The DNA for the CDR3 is TGTGCCAGCTCACCGGCGACAGGGCCGCAAGAGACCCAGTACTTC.

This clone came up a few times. CDR3 loop: CASRTQGWDGYTF. DNA of the CDR3: TGTGCCAGCAGGACACAGGGATGGGATGGCTACACCTTC. The J gene is TRBJ1-2, the V gene TRBV6-5; perhaps TRBD1 as D (6 bases). V was shortened by 6 bases and J by 6 bases, with 14 bases between the two germline ends. CDR3 length: 13 amino acids. CDR1 is MNHEY, CDR2 SVGAGI, per germline.

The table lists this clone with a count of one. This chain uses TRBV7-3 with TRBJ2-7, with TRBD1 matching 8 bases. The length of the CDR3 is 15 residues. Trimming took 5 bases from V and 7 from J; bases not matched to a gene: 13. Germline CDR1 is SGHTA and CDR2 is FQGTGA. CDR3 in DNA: TGTGCCAGCAGCCTTCAGGGGGCGCTAGCTCAGGAGCAGTACTTC. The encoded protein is CASSLQGALAQEQYF. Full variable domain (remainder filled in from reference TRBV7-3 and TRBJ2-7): GAGVSQTPSNKVTEKGKYVELRCDPISGHTALYWYRQSLGQGPEFLIYFQGTGAADDSGLPNDRFFAVRPEGSVSTLKIQRTERGDSAVYLCASSLQGALAQEQYFGPGTRLTVT.

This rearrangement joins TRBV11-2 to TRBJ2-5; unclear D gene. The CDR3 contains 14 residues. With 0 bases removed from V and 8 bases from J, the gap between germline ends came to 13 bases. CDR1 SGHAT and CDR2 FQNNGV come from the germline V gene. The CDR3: CASSLDLSSATQYF. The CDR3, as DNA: TGTGCCAGCAGCTTAGATCTGAGCTCCGCCACCCAGTACTTC. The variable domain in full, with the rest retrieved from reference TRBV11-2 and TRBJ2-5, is EAGVAQSPRYKIIEKRQSVAFWCNPISGHATLYWYQQILGQGPKLLIQFQNNGVVDDSQLPKDRFSAERLKGVDSTLKIQPAKLEDSAVYLCASSLDLSSATQYFGPGTRLLVL.

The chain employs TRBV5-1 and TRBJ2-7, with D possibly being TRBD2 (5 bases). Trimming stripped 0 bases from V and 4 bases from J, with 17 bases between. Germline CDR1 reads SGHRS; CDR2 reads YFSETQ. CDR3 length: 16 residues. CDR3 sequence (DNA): TGCGCCAGCAGCTTGGAGCCAGCCAAAAGGAGGTACGAGCAGTACTTC. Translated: CASSLEPAKRRYEQYF. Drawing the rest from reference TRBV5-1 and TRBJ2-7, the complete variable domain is KAGVTQTPRYLIKTRGQQVTLSCSPISGHRSVSWYQQTPGQGLQFLFEYFSETQRNKGNFPGRFSGRQFSNSRSEMNVSTLELGDSALYLCASSLEPAKRRYEQYFGPGTRLTVT.

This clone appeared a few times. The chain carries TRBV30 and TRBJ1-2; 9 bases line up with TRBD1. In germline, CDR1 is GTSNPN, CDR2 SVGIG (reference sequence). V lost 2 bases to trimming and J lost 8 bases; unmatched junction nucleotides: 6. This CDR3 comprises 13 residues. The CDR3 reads CAWSPGQGHGYTF. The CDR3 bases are TGTGCCTGGAGTCCGGGACAGGGCCACGGCTACACCTTC.

CDR3 region: CASRGPQGSGNTIYF. The CDR3 DNA reads TGTGCCAGCAGAGGACCACAGGGGTCTGGAAACACCATATATTTT. The rearrangement links TRBV28 to TRBJ1-3; 7 bases agree with TRBD1. The J segment lost 1 base and the V segment lost 6 bases, leaving 6 bases of the junction unmatched. CDR1 is MDHEN, CDR2 SYDVKM, per germline. The CDR3 runs to 15 residues.

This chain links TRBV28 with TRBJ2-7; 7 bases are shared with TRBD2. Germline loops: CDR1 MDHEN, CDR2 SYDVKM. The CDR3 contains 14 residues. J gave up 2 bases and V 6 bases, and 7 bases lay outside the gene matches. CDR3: CASRRGEGTYEQYF. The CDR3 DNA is TGTGCCAGCAGACGCGGGGAGGGGACCTACGAGCAGTACTTC. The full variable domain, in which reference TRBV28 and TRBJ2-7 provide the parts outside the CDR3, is DVKVTQSSRYLVKRTGEKVFLECVQDMDHENMFWYRQDPGLGLRLIYFSYDVKMKEKGDIPEGYSVSREKKERFSLILESASTNQTSMYLCASRRGEGTYEQYFGPGTRLTVT.

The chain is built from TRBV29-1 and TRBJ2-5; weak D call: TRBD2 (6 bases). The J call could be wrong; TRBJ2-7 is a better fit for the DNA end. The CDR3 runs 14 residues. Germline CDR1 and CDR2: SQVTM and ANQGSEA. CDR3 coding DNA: TGCAGCGTCCGCGGGGTTTCGAGCTCCTACGAGCAGTACTTC. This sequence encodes CSVRGVSSSYEQYF.